Within the sample, the clone carrying this T cell receptor (beta chain) is medium-sized. Its antigen is unknown. CDR3 length: 14 amino acids. Trimming pared 6 bases from V and 0 bases from J, leaving 6 bases between. Sequencing libraries of naive CD8 cells derived from around 20,000 to 1,000,000 sorted cells with 10%, 30% or 50% RNA. A CD8+CD4-CCR7+CD45RA+ gate was used to sort naive CD8 T cells. This entry belongs to a study of molecular identifiers for immune sequencing clone quantification. General study points: Jurkat TCR RNA from one cell was spiked into one million naive cells, and it was reportedly detectable there. Clonotypes surpassing 20 RNA copies contained over 97% of effector molecules, versus under 1% in naive cells.

MiXCR was run by TCRdb on the PCR reads, yielding one entry per CDR3 protein. The profile shows nearly 55,000 distinct CDR3 sequences, just over 35% of them singletons. The clonotype comes from a human donor in good health. Some libraries in this study had Jurkat cell RNA spiked in. The source material was naive CD8+ T cells from blood, with Jurkat cell RNA spiked in. Specified subset: FACS-sorted CD8+CD4-CCR7+CD45RA+ naive T cells. This chain connects TRBV12-3 or TRBV12-4 to TRBJ2-6; D ambiguous. The CDR3, as DNA: TGTGCCAGCAGATGGGACTCTGGGGCCAACGTCCTGACTTTC. As protein: CASRWDSGANVLTF.